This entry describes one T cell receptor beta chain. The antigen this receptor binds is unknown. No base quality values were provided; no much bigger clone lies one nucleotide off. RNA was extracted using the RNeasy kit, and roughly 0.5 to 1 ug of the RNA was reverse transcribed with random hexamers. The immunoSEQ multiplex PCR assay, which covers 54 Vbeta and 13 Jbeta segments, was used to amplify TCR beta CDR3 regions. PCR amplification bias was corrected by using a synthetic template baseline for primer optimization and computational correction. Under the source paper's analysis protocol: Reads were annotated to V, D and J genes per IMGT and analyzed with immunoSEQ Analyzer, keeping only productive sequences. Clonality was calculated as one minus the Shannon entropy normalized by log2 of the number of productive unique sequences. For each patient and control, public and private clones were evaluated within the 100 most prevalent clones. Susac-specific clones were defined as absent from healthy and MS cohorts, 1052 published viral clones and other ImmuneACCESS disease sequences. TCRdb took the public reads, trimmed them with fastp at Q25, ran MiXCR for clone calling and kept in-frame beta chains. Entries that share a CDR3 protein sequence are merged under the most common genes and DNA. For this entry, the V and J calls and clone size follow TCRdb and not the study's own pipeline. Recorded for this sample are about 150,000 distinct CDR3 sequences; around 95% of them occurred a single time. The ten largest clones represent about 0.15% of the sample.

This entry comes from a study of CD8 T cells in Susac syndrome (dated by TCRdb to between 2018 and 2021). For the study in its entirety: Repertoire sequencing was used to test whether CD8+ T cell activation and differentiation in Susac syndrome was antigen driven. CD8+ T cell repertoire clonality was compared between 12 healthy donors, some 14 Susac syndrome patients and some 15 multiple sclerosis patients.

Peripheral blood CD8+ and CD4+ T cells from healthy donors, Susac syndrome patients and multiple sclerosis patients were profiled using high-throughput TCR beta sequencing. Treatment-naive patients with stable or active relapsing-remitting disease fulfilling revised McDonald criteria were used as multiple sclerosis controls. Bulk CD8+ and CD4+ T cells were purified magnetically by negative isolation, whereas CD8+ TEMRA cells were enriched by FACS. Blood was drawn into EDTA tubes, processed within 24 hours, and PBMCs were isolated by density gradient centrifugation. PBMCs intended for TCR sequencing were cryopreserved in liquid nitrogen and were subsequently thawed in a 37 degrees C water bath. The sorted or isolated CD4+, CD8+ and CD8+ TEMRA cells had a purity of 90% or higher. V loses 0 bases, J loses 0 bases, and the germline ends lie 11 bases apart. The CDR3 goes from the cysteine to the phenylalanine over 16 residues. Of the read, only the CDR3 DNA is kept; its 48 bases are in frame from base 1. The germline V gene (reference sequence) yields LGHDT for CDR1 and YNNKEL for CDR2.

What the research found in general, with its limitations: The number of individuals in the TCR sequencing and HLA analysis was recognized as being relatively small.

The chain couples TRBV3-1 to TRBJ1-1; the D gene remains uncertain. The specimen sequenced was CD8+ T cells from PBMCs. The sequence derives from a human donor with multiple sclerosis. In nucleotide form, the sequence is TGTGCCAGCAGCCAAGAATCCAACCCATTGAACACTGAAGCTTTCTTT. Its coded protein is CASSQESNPLNTEAFF.